These 30 T cell receptor beta chains came from one sample sequenced in a study of blood T cell repertoires in COVID-19 (TCRdb year 2020). Library generation was performed with the immunoSEQ multiplex PCR assay. TCRdb took this table from immuneACCESS and kept in-frame rearrangements with V and J called. Such tables lack part of the clones; where checked against another copy, unresolved V genes explain under half of the gap, and the rest is unexplained. This sample holds about 240,000 clones; approximately 86% were observed only once. The ten largest clones represent approximately 7.6% of the sample. Sequenced sample: peripheral blood. The receptors come from a man in his 60s who had recovered from COVID-19.

The chain uses TRBV7-9 and TRBJ2-5; 9 nucleotides agree with TRBD1. Germline CDR1 is SEHNR and CDR2 is FQNEAQ (reference sequence). CDR3 size: 14 residues. Unmatched junction bases numbered 8, after V lost 5 bases and J lost 7 bases. The CDR3 protein is CASSTGTGYLTQYF. The CDR3 DNA reads TGTGCCAGCAGCACCGGGACAGGGTACCTGACCCAGTACTTC.

There are a few counts of this clone. This chain connects TRBV28 to TRBJ2-2; TRBD1 matches at 10 bases. Germline V gene lookup returns CDR1 MDHEN and CDR2 SYDVKM. The CDR3 totals 17 residues. Losses at the gene ends were 6 bases for V and 3 bases for J; bases not matched to a gene: 10. The CDR3 DNA follows: TGTGCCAGCAGACCGGGACAGGGGCAGTTGTACACCGGGGAGCTGTTTTTT. Protein: CASRPGQGQLYTGELFF.

V and J are TRBV24-1 and TRBJ1-2, with D hard to call. The CDR3 consists of 13 residues. Germline CDR1 KGHDR, CDR2 SFDVKD. V lost 3 bases, J lost 8 bases, and 12 bases lay in between. The CDR3 DNA reads as TGTGCCACCAGTGATATTACGGGTGGGGGCTACACCTTC. It encodes CATSDITGGGYTF.

The CDR3: CASSSGGGWGYTF. For the CDR3, the DNA is TGTGCCAGCTCCAGCGGGGGAGGTTGGGGCTACACCTTC. The chain combines TRBV6-6 with TRBJ1-2, with D perhaps TRBD1 (5 bases). Germline CDR1 MNHNY, CDR2 SVGAGI (reference sequence). V lost 8 bases, J lost 8 bases, and 18 bases lay in between. This CDR3 region has 13 residues.

The V call is TRBV5-1, the J call TRBJ2-1, with 13 nucleotides matching TRBD2. The CDR3 contains 20 residues. V was pared by 2 bases and J by 6 bases, with 17 bases of the junction left unmatched. Per the germline V gene, CDR1 is SGHRS and CDR2 is YFSETQ. CDR3 amino acids: CASSFGAPGTSGAGGNEQFF. The CDR3 bases are TGCGCCAGCAGCTTCGGAGCGCCCGGGACTAGCGGGGCTGGGGGCAATGAGCAGTTCTTC.

This clone showed up just a few times. The gene calls are TRBV6-5 and TRBJ1-2; 7 bases are shared with TRBD1. The junction had 8 bases not matched to a gene; V was cut back by 5 bases and J by 8 bases. CDR3 size: 13 residues. In germline, CDR1 is MNHEY, CDR2 SVGAGI. This chain's CDR3 is CASSITGVWGYTF. The CDR3 bases are TGTGCCAGCAGTATTACAGGGGTCTGGGGCTACACCTTC.

CDR3 sequence: CASSLGSGNSYNEQFF. The CDR3 DNA reads TGCGCCAGCAGCTTGGGTTCGGGGAACTCCTACAATGAGCAGTTCTTC. The V gene is TRBV5-1, the J gene TRBJ2-1, with D possibly TRBD2 on 5 matching bases. The CDR3 consists of 16 residues. Trimming removed 0 bases at V and 0 bases at J, with 10 bases between. The germline gives CDR1 SGHRS, CDR2 YFSETQ.

The rearrangement joins TRBV6-2 or TRBV6-3 to TRBJ2-7; TRBD2 aligns across 8 bases. Trimming removed 2 bases from V and 3 bases from J; junction bases left unmatched: 12. This CDR3 has 17 residues. Germline CDR1 and CDR2: MNHEY and SVGEGT. The CDR3 loop is CASSYRAPRGGRYEQYV. CDR3 coding DNA: TGTGCCAGCAGTTACCGCGCGCCCCGGGGGGGCCGCTACGAGCAGTACGTC.

This clone has just one count. The chain employs TRBV19 and TRBJ2-1; the D gene is possibly TRBD2 (6 bases). Germline CDR1 and CDR2: LNHDA and SQIVND (reference sequence). Trimming left V 8 bases short and J 5 bases short, with 13 bases between. CDR3 length equals 13 residues. CDR3 protein: CASLGGTHNEQFF. The CDR3 bases are TGTGCCAGTTTGGGGGGAACACACAATGAGCAGTTCTTC.

The V gene is TRBV27, the J gene TRBJ1-6; TRBD1 aligns across 8 bases. There are 16 residues in the CDR3. Germline CDR1 MNHEY, CDR2 SMNVEV (reference sequence). V lost 3 bases to trimming and J lost 11 bases; unmatched junction nucleotides: 12. The CDR3 DNA sequence: TGTGCCAGCAGTTTCCTCGGGACAGGTAGAGAGGCACCCCTCCACTTT. This gives the protein CASSFLGTGREAPLHF.

CDR3 in DNA: TGTGCCAGCAGCCTACAGACAGGGTTCTTCCACGAGCAGTACTTC. This encodes CASSLQTGFFHEQYF. V usage is TRBV5-4 and J usage is TRBJ2-7; 7 bases line up with TRBD1. Trimming removed 4 bases from V and 5 bases from J; junction bases left unmatched: 12. This CDR3 has 15 amino acids. Germline assignment: CDR1 SGHNT and CDR2 YYREEE (reference sequence).

The V gene is TRBV21-1, the J gene TRBJ2-7; whether TRBD2, the table's D call, matches the DNA was not checked. TRBV21-1 constitutes a pseudogene. This CDR3 has 16 residues. Here the CDR3 reads CASSIATSGGSYEQYV. CDR3 bases: TGTGCCAGCAGCATCGCCACTAGCGGGGGTTCCTACGAGCAGTACGTC.

With regard to this clone: This sample includes further DNA sequences coding for the same CDR3. The chain carries TRBV3-1 (or the pseudogene TRBV3-2) and TRBJ1-3; TRBD1 aligns across 8 bases. Germline values: CDR1 LGHDT, CDR2 YNNKEL (reference sequence). J lost 4 bases, V lost 1 base, and 0 bases had no gene match. This CDR3 is 14 amino acids long. The CDR3 DNA is TGTGCCAGCAGCCAAGGACAGGGGGGAAACACCATATATTTT. Translating gives CASSQGQGGNTIYF.

V gene TRBV9 combines with J gene TRBJ1-2; 10 nucleotides agree with TRBD1. V lost 0 bases and J lost 3; bases outside the gene matches: 2. CDR1 and CDR2 from the germline V gene are SGDLS and YYNGEE. This CDR3 is 15 amino acids long. CDR3 coding DNA: TGTGCCAGCAGCGTAGCTGGGACAGGGGACTATGGCTACACCTTC. Translation gives CASSVAGTGDYGYTF.

The chain has TRBV5-1 and TRBJ2-3; 9 bases fit TRBD2. V dropped 5 bases and J dropped 2; count of bases not matched to a gene: 9. Germline V gene data show CDR1 as SGHRS and CDR2 as YFSETQ. CDR3 size: 16 residues. This CDR3 is CASRPRTSDITDTQYF. The CDR3 DNA is TGCGCCAGCAGACCCCGGACTAGCGACATCACAGATACGCAGTATTTT. The full variable domain, its missing parts supplied by reference TRBV5-1 and TRBJ2-3, is KAGVTQTPRYLIKTRGQQVTLSCSPISGHRSVSWYQQTPGQGLQFLFEYFSETQRNKGNFPGRFSGRQFSNSRSEMNVSTLELGDSALYLCASRPRTSDITDTQYFGPGTRLTVL.

The rearrangement uses TRBV6-6 and TRBJ1-4, with 9 positions matching TRBD1. This CDR3 spans 16 amino acids. Germline V lookup: CDR1 MNHNY, CDR2 SVGAGI (reference sequence). Trimming cost V 7 bases and J 0 bases; bases outside gene matches: 6. This CDR3 is CASKGQGPATNEKLFF. CDR3 DNA: TGTGCCAGCAAAGGACAGGGGCCTGCAACTAATGAAAAACTGTTTTTT.

The chain links TRBV11-2 to TRBJ1-3, with D perhaps TRBD1 (5 bases). This CDR3 region has 16 residues. Germline V gene lookup returns CDR1 SGHAT and CDR2 FQNNGV. Between the trimmed V and J ends, which lost 5 bases and 0 bases, there was a span of 14 bases. CDR3 protein: CASSRGLGLSGNTIYF. CDR3 DNA sequence: TGTGCCAGCAGCCGGGGGTTGGGTCTCTCTGGAAACACCATATATTTT.

This clone has only a few counts. This chain uses TRBV19 with TRBJ2-2, with 12 bases identical to TRBD2. Looked up from germline, CDR1 is LNHDA and CDR2 is SQIVND (reference sequence). CDR3 size: 16 residues. V shed 7 bases, J shed 7 bases, and the junction held 10 bases outside the gene matches. The CDR3 sequence: CASIPSGGASYGELFF. The CDR3 DNA sequence: TGTGCCAGTATCCCTAGCGGGGGGGCCTCTTACGGGGAGCTGTTTTTT.

This chain uses TRBV25-1 with TRBJ1-2; 8 nucleotides match TRBD1. Trimming at V came to 4 bases and at J to 7 bases, leaving 11 bases not matched to a gene. The CDR3 contains 15 residues. The germline V gene encodes CDR1 MGHDK and CDR2 SYGVNS. CDR3 region: CASSGAGQGRGGYTF. The CDR3 DNA is TGTGCCAGCAGTGGGGCCGGACAGGGTAGAGGTGGCTACACCTTC.

The chain uses TRBV7-9 and TRBJ1-2; possible D gene TRBD1, 5 bases. Trimming shortened V by 1 base and J by 13 bases, and 19 bases separated the two germline ends. Germline CDR1 SEHNR, CDR2 FQNEAQ (reference sequence). This CDR3 has 14 amino acids. The CDR3 region has the DNA TGTGCCAGCAGCTTAGAAATCTCGGGCCCTGGGGCCACCTTC. Amino acid sequence: CASSLEISGPGATF.

This clone appeared a single time. V usage is TRBV27 and J usage is TRBJ2-1, with a tentative D call TRBD2 (7 bases). The V and J ends lost 3 bases and 5 bases respectively, with 11 bases between them. Germline V gene lookup returns CDR1 MNHEY and CDR2 SMNVEV (reference sequence). CDR3 length: 14 amino acids. The CDR3 DNA reads TGTGCCAGCAGTTTGGCGGGGGCCGACAATGAGCAGTTCTTC. Protein: CASSLAGADNEQFF.

The CDR3 DNA follows: TGTGCCAGCAGCAAGAGGGCGCCGATAGGTCGATCTGAATTACTAGCCAAAAACATTCAGTACTTC. Residues: CASSKRAPIGRSELLAKNIQYF. The chain combines TRBV21-1 with TRBJ2-4; the table's D call, TRBD2, was not checked against the DNA. TRBV21-1 is listed as a pseudogene. The CDR3 loop spans 22 amino acids.

This clone was recorded a few times. The rearrangement joins TRBV6-1 to TRBJ1-6, with 7 bases that match TRBD1. The CDR3 length is 17 residues. V was pared by 2 bases and J by 7 bases, with 11 bases of the junction left unmatched. The germline CDR1 and CDR2 sequences are MNHNS and SASEGT. CDR3 residues: CASSEFGRQGDNSPLHF. In DNA form, the CDR3 reads TGTGCCAGCAGTGAATTCGGTCGACAGGGCGACAATTCACCCCTCCACTTT.

This clone showed up many times. The chain combines TRBV18 with TRBJ2-7; D is unresolved. V was shortened by 2 bases and J by 2 bases, with 4 bases between the two germline ends. Germline assignment: CDR1 KGHSH and CDR2 LQKENI. The CDR3 contains 12 residues. The CDR3 coding sequence is TGTGCCAGCTCACCAGGCACCTACGAGCAGTACTTC. Its protein is CASSPGTYEQYF. Supplemented by reference TRBV18 and TRBJ2-7, the full variable domain reads NAGVMQNPRHLVRRRGQEARLRCSPMKGHSHVYWYRQLPEEGLKFMVYLQKENIIDESGMPKERFSAEFPKEGPSILRIQQVVRGDSAAYFCASSPGTYEQYFGPGTRLTVT.

This sequence joins TRBV7-9 and TRBJ2-3; 8 bases line up with TRBD1. In germline, CDR1 is SEHNR, CDR2 FQNEAQ (reference sequence). The J segment lost 1 base and the V segment lost 5 bases, leaving 8 bases of the junction unmatched. The CDR3 runs to 16 residues. The CDR3 is CASSARADRGTDTQYF. As DNA, the CDR3 is TGTGCCAGCAGCGCAAGGGCGGACAGGGGCACAGATACGCAGTATTTT. The full variable domain, with the rest looked up from reference TRBV7-9 and TRBJ2-3, is DTGVSQNPRHKITKRGQNVTFRCDPISEHNRLYWYRQTLGQGPEFLTYFQNEAQLEKSRLLSDRFSAERPKGSFSTLEIQRTEQGDSAMYLCASSARADRGTDTQYFGPGTRLTVL.

V gene TRBV28 combines with J gene TRBJ2-2, with 9 bases identical to TRBD1. With V trimmed by 5 bases and J by 7 bases, 2 bases remained unmatched. The CDR3 is 13 residues long. Germline loops: CDR1 MDHEN, CDR2 SYDVKM. The CDR3 bases are TGTGCCAGCAGTACAGGGGGCATCGGGGAGCTGTTTTTT. Its translation: CASSTGGIGELFF.

The rearrangement joins TRBV30 to TRBJ1-6, with 7 bases fitting TRBD1. Germline V gives CDR1 GTSNPN, CDR2 SVGIG (reference sequence). V lost 3 bases and J lost 8; bases outside the gene matches: 4. CDR3 length equals 13 residues. The CDR3, as DNA: TGTGCCTGGAGACAGGGGCCAGATTCACCCCTCCACTTT. Protein product: CAWRQGPDSPLHF.

The chain links TRBV12-3 or TRBV12-4 to TRBJ1-2; D unresolved. V lost 5 bases and J 3 bases, leaving 10 bases between the germline ends. The CDR3 contains 13 residues. CDR3 sequence (DNA): TGTGCCAGCAGTCACAACGCTCACTATGGCTACACCTTC. Encoded protein: CASSHNAHYGYTF.

The V call is TRBV7-2, the J call TRBJ2-7; D is undetermined. The ends were cut back, 5 bases at V and 3 bases at J, with 14 bases in the middle. The CDR3 runs to 14 residues. Germline values: CDR1 SGHTA, CDR2 FQGNSA. Written as DNA, the CDR3 is TGTGCCAGCAGCAGAGACCCCGGCGGCTACGAGCAGTACTTC. It specifies CASSRDPGGYEQYF.

V gene TRBV27 combines with J gene TRBJ1-1; D is ambiguous. CDR1 MNHEY and CDR2 SMNVEV come from the germline V gene (reference sequence). The CDR3 is 15 residues long. Trimming took off 3 bases at V and 0 bases at J, with 11 bases between the two ends. The CDR3 loop is CASSFGGYMNTEAFF. DNA of the CDR3: TGTGCCAGCAGTTTTGGAGGGTACATGAACACTGAAGCTTTCTTT.